The clone carrying this T cell receptor (beta chain) appeared a few times. The entry originates in a study of blood T cell repertoires in COVID-19. J was trimmed by 1 base and V by 4 bases; bases with no gene match: 3. The CDR3 covers 16 residues. Germline V gene data show CDR1 as SGDLS and CDR2 as YYNGEE. TCRdb's table, derived via immunoSEQ multiplex PCR, lists solely in-frame clones and lacks some. Seen here are about 73,000 clones, 70% to 85% observed once, and the top ten hold under 4.5%. The TCR comes from a woman aged 55-70 years with acute or convalescent COVID-19. The chain has TRBV9 and TRBJ2-2, with 11 bases aligning to TRBD2. Sequenced sample: peripheral blood. The CDR3 loop is CASSPLAGVNTGELFF. In DNA, the CDR3 is TGTGCCAGCAGCCCACTAGCGGGAGTGAACACCGGGGAGCTGTTTTTT.